Given below is one T cell receptor (beta chain) in context. This entry comes from a study of blood T cell repertoires in COVID-19. Study as a whole: Italy, Spain and the United States were the sources of the convalescent and acute COVID-19 samples.

Adults between about 18 and 89 years of age took part from 24 US areas. Generated by immunoSEQ multiplex PCR, the TCRdb table keeps only in-frame clones and is missing some. The sample records fewer than 350,000 clones, roughly 89% being singletons. CDR1 is LGHDT, CDR2 YNNKEL, per germline (reference sequence). Trimming took 5 bases from V and 0 from J; bases not matched to a gene: 2. The CDR3 is 14 residues long. The clonotype originates from a woman between 18 and 29 years old with acute COVID-19. This chain connects TRBV3-1 (or the pseudogene TRBV3-2) to TRBJ2-7; 9 nucleotides align to TRBD1. The sample taken for sequencing was PBMCs or T cells enriched from blood (not recorded which). CDR3 in DNA: TGTGCCAGCAGCAGGGACAGGGCCTCCTACGAGCAGTACTTC. This encodes CASSRDRASYEQYF.